This TCR beta chain was recovered during a study of T cell responses to AZD1222 COVID-19 vaccine. With 0 bases removed from V and 0 bases from J, the gap between germline ends came to 6 bases. Germline assignment: CDR1 MNHNS and CDR2 SASEGT. This CDR3 region has 14 residues. This clone has a count of ten or more. As yet, its antigen is unknown. Study observations and caveats: Donors were largely white British and mainly female; clonal diversity was possibly underestimated. There were repertoire samples only from the period after the peak T cell response.

The method was immunoSEQ multiplex PCR; TCRdb's version includes in-frame clones alone and lacks a portion of them. The table shows more than 150,000 clones, with 75% to 90% occurring only once. The source was peripheral blood, collected on day 0 of AZD1222 vaccination. This chain links TRBV6-1 with TRBJ2-7, with D possibly being TRBD2 (5 bases). The clonotype comes from an adult in good health. The CDR3 nucleotides are TGTGCCAGCAGTGAAGCGGGAGACTCCTACGAGCAGTACTTC. It encodes CASSEAGDSYEQYF.